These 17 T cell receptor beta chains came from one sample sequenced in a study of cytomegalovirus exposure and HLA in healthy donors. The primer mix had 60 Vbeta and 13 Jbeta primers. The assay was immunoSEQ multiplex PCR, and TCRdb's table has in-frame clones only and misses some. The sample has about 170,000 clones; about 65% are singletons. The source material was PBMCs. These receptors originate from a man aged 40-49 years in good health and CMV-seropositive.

The CDR3 DNA follows: TGTGCCAGCTCACCCCTCCGGTGGGGAGATGGGCCGGCTAACTATGGCTACACCTTC. This sequence encodes CASSPLRWGDGPANYGYTF. J is TRBJ1-2 and V is TRBV18; D is ambiguous. The CDR3 sequence is 19 residues long. CDR1 and CDR2 (germline): KGHSH, LQKENI. Trimming took off 3 bases at V and 0 bases at J, with 23 bases between the two ends.

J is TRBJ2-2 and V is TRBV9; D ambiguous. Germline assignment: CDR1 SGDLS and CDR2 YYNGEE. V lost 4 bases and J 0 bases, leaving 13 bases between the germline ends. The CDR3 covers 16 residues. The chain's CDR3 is CASSPYGQSNTGELFF. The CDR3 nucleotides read TGTGCCAGCAGCCCGTATGGGCAATCGAACACCGGGGAGCTGTTTTTT.

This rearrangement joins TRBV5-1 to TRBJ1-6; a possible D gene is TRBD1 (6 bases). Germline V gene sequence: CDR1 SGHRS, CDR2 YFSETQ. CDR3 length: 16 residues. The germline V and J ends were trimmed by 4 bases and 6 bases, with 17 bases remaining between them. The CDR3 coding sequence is TGCGCCAGCAGCCCTCTGGGGGGGCTAAGTAATTCACCCCTCCACTTT. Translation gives CASSPLGGLSNSPLHF.

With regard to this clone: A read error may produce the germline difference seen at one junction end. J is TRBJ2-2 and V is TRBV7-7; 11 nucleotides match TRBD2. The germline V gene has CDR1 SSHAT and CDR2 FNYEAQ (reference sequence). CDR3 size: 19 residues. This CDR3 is CASSSGPLAGASNTGELFF. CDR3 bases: TGTGCTAGCAGCTCCGGGCCACTAGCGGGGGCATCGAACACCGGGGAGCTGTTTTTT.

The CDR3, as DNA: TGTGCCAGCAAACCGCTAGCGAGTAGCACAGATACGCAGTATTTT. This gives the protein CASKPLASSTDTQYF. This chain connects TRBV6-5 to TRBJ2-3, with a possible D match to TRBD2 (6 bases). Germline CDR1 and CDR2: MNHEY and SVGAGI. V was cut by 7 bases and J by 0 bases, with 14 bases left in between. The CDR3 is 15 amino acids.

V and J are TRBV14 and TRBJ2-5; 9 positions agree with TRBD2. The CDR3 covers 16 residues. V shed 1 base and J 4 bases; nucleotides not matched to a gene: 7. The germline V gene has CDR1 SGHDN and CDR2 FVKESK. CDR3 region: CASSQAHSGGLETQYF. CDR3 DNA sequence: TGTGCCAGCAGCCAAGCACATAGCGGGGGTTTAGAGACCCAGTACTTC.

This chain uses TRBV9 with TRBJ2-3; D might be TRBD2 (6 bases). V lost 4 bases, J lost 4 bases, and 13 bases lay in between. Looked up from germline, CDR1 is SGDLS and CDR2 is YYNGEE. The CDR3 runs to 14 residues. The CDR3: CASSISGGSDTQYF. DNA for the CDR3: TGTGCCAGCAGCATTAGCGGCGGGTCAGATACGCAGTATTTT.

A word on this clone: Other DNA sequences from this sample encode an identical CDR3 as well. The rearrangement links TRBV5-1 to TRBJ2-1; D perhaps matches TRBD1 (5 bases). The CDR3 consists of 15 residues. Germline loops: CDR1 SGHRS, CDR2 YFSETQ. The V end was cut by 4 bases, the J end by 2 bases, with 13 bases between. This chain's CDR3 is CASSTTGLAYNEQFF. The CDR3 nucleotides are TGCGCCAGCAGCACCACAGGTTTGGCCTACAATGAGCAGTTCTTC.

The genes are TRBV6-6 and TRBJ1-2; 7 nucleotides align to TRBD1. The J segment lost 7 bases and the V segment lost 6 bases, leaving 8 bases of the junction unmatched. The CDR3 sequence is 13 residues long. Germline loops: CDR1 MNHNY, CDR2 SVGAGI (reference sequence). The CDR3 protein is CASRQDRSSGYTF. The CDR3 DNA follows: TGTGCCAGCAGACAGGACAGGTCCTCTGGCTACACCTTC.

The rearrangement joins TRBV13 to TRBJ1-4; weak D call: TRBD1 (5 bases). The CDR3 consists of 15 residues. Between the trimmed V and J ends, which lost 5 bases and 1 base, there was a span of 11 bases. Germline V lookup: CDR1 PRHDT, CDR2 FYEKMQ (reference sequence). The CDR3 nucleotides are TGTGCCAGCAGCCCCGGCGGGGGAACTAATGAAAAACTGTTTTTT. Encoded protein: CASSPGGGTNEKLFF.

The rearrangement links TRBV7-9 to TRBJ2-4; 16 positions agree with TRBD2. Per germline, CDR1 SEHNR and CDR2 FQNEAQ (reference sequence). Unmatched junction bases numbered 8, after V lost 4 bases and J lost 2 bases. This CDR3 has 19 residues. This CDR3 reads CASSWGLAGGPLTKNIQYF. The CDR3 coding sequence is TGTGCCAGCAGCTGGGGACTAGCGGGGGGGCCGCTAACCAAAAACATTCAGTACTTC.

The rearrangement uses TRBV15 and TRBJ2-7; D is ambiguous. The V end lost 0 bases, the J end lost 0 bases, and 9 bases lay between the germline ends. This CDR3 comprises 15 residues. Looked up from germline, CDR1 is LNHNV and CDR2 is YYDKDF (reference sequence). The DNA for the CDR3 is TGTGCCACCAGCAGAGATCCTGCAGTCTCCTACGAGCAGTACTTC. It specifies CATSRDPAVSYEQYF.

CDR3 loop: CASSHRGEGDQPQHF. The CDR3 nucleotides are TGTGCCAGCAGCCACAGGGGAGAGGGAGACCAGCCCCAGCATTTT. This sequence joins TRBV5-6 and TRBJ1-5; 7 positions match TRBD1. CDR1 and CDR2 from the germline V gene are SGHDT and YYEEEE. Unmatched junction bases numbered 11, after V lost 4 bases and J lost 7 bases. This CDR3 spans 15 amino acids. Filled out from reference TRBV5-6 and TRBJ1-5, the complete variable domain reads DAGVTQSPTHLIKTRGQQVTLRCSPKSGHDTVSWYQQALGQGPQFIFQYYEEEERQRGNFPDRFSGHQFPNYSSELNVNALLLGDSALYLCASSHRGEGDQPQHFGDGTRLSIL.

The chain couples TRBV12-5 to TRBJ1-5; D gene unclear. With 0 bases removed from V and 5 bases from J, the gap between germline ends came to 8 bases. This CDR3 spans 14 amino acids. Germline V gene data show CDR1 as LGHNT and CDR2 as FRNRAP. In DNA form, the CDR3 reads TGTGCTAGTGGTTTGGTGATTCCGGATCAGCCCCAGCATTTT. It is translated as CASGLVIPDQPQHF.

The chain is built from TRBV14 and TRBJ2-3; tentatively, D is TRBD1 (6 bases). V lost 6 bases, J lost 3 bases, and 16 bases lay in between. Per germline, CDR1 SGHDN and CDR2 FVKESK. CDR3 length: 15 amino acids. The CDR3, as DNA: TGTGCCAGCAGTCGACAGGCCAAGGGAACAGATACGCAGTATTTT. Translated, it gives CASSRQAKGTDTQYF. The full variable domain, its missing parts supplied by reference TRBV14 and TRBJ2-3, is EAGVTQFPSHSVIEKGQTVTLRCDPISGHDNLYWYRRVMGKEIKFLLHFVKESKQDESGMPNNRFLAERTGGTYSTLKVQPAELEDSGVYFCASSRQAKGTDTQYFGPGTRLTVL.

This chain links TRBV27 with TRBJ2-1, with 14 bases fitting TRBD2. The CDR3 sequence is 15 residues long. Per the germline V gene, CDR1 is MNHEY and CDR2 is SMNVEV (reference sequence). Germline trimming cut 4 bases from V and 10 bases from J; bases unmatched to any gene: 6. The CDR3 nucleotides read TGTGCCAGCAGTTATACCGGGACTAGCGGGGGCGAGCAGTTCTTC. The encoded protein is CASSYTGTSGGEQFF.

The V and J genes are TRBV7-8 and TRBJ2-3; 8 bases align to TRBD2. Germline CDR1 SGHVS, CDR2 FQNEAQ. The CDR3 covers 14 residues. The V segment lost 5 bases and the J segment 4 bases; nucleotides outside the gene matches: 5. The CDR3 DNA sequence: TGTGCCAGCAGCCAACGGGGACTAGCAGATACGCAGTATTTT. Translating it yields CASSQRGLADTQYF.